This T cell receptor (beta chain) was profiled in a study of T cells expressing NK-cell markers. TCRdb re-called the 5' RACE reads; every CDR3 protein appears as one record, without DNA. Here the sample table reports 350,000 to 500,000 distinct CDR3 sequences. This TCR came from a woman between 18 and 70 years old in good health. Sequenced input: blood T cells: a sorted CD56 or NKG2C T cell subset, CD4+ or CD8+ T cells, or bulk PBMC T cells (not recorded which).

This CDR3 is CASSLKFNEQFF. The V and J genes are TRBV12-3 or TRBV12-4 and TRBJ2-1. The CDR3 is 12 amino acids.